Following are 15 T cell receptor beta chains from one sample sequenced in a study of response to subunit inactivated influenza vaccine. TCRdb re-analysed the RT-PCR reads in MiXCR, keeping a single row per CDR3 protein. The sample shows roughly 500,000 distinct CDR3 sequences, more than 15% of them seen only once. This material consisted of CD4+ T cells sorted from PBMCs, taken roughly 24 months after vaccination. These receptor sequences come from a man between 50 and 70 years old who received an inactivated influenza vaccine.

This clonotype has more than one count but fewer than ten. The chain links TRBV7-2 to TRBJ1-6; weak D call: TRBD1 (5 bases). This CDR3 has 12 amino acids. Per germline, CDR1 SGHTA and CDR2 FQGNSA. Deletions cut 7 bases from V and 7 bases from J, with 8 bases between. The CDR3 DNA reads as TGTGCCAGCACGGGGGTAAATTCACCCCTCCACTTT. Translating it yields CASTGVNSPLHF.

The rearrangement links TRBV4-1 to TRBJ2-7, with no clear D. This CDR3 has 17 amino acids. CDR1 MGHRA and CDR2 YSYEKL come from the germline V gene. V was pared by 2 bases and J by 0 bases, with 17 bases between. CDR3 region: CASSQRIEWPLSYEQYF. The CDR3 DNA reads as TGCGCCAGCAGCCAAAGGATCGAATGGCCACTCTCCTACGAGCAGTACTTC.

This clonotype has more than one count but fewer than ten. The J gene is TRBJ2-3, the V gene TRBV3-1, with TRBD2 as a possible D gene (7 bases). Trimming left V 2 bases short and J 2 bases short, with 17 bases between. Germline CDR1 is LGHDT and CDR2 is YNNKEL (reference sequence). This CDR3 comprises 17 residues. The CDR3 protein is CASSQYGGAGDTDTQYF. The CDR3 nucleotides read TGTGCCAGCAGCCAATATGGGGGGGCGGGAGACACAGATACGCAGTATTTT.

This clonotype was counted only a few times. The chain is built from TRBV5-1 and TRBJ2-3; D gene uncertain. Per germline, CDR1 SGHRS and CDR2 YFSETQ. This CDR3 has 15 residues. Between the trimmed V and J ends, which lost 0 bases and 0 bases, there was a span of 8 bases. The CDR3 DNA reads as TGCGCCAGCAGCTTGGAACGGCCTAGCACAGATACGCAGTATTTT. This sequence encodes CASSLERPSTDTQYF.

This clonotype was recorded a few times. This sequence joins TRBV4-2 and TRBJ1-2; tentatively, D is TRBD1 (6 bases). The CDR3 loop spans 15 amino acids. CDR1 LGHNA and CDR2 YNFKEQ come from the germline V gene. Trimming cost V 0 bases and J 8 bases, with 16 bases left between them. The CDR3 DNA is TGTGCCAGCAGCCAAGAAGAGACAGGTATCTCCGGCTACACCTTC. As protein: CASSQEETGISGYTF.

The chain has TRBV5-1 and TRBJ2-1, with 13 bases lining up with TRBD2. V was pared by 0 bases and J by 16 bases, with 4 bases of the junction left unmatched. The CDR3 has 13 amino acids. Germline CDR1 SGHRS, CDR2 YFSETQ. The CDR3 coding sequence is TGCGCCAGCAGCTTGGGACTAGCGGGGGGTTATTTCTTC. Its translation is CASSLGLAGGYFF.

In DNA form, the CDR3 reads TGCAGTGCTAGAGACATCCGGCTGGCCACAGATACGCAGTATTTT. It is translated as CSARDIRLATDTQYF. This chain uses TRBV20-1 with TRBJ2-3, with no clear D. V lost 0 bases and J lost 2, with 12 bases in between. The CDR3 covers 15 residues. Germline CDR1 and CDR2: DFQATT and SNEGSKA (reference sequence).

This clonotype was seen a few times. The gene calls are TRBV20-1 and TRBJ2-1, with a weak D call TRBD1 (6 bases). There are 16 residues in the CDR3. V was pared by 0 bases and J by 1 base, with 13 bases between. The germline V gene has CDR1 DFQATT and CDR2 SNEGSKA (reference sequence). CDR3 nucleotide sequence: TGCAGTGCTAGAGAGGTGAAGGGGGAATCCTACAATGAGCAGTTCTTC. It is translated as CSAREVKGESYNEQFF.

This clonotype appeared a few times. The V gene is TRBV6-2 or TRBV6-3, the J gene TRBJ2-2; TRBD2 aligns across 8 bases. Germline loops: CDR1 MNHEY, CDR2 SVGEGT. The CDR3 is 15 residues long. Trimming at V came to 6 bases and at J to 0 bases, leaving 3 bases not matched to a gene. The CDR3 spells CASRAGAPNTGELFF. CDR3 nucleotides: TGTGCCAGCAGAGCGGGGGCGCCGAACACCGGGGAGCTGTTTTTT.

The chain couples TRBV3-1 to TRBJ1-2, with 8 positions matching TRBD1. Per germline, CDR1 LGHDT and CDR2 YNNKEL (reference sequence). Germline trimming cut 3 bases from V and 6 bases from J; bases unmatched to any gene: 12. The CDR3 has 16 residues. The CDR3 DNA sequence: TGTGCCAGCAGCCAGACCACAGGGGGATGGACGCATGGCTACACCTTC. Protein sequence: CASSQTTGGWTHGYTF.

This clonotype appeared a few times. The chain carries TRBV27 and TRBJ2-5, with TRBD2 identical over 14 bases. The V gene end was trimmed by 5 bases and the J gene end by 5 bases; junction bases not matched to a gene: 4. The V gene's germline CDR1 is MNHEY and CDR2 SMNVEV (reference sequence). This CDR3 is 15 amino acids long. The CDR3 sequence is CASSGTSGSWETQYF. In DNA, the CDR3 is TGTGCCAGCAGTGGGACTAGCGGGAGTTGGGAGACCCAGTACTTC.

This clonotype occurred a few times. V usage is TRBV6-1 and J usage is TRBJ2-2; the D is unclear. V was cut by 6 bases and J by 3 bases, with 17 bases left in between. Germline V CDR1 and CDR2: MNHNS, SASEGT. CDR3 size: 16 residues. This CDR3 is CASSSSDRPHTGELFF. The CDR3 DNA is TGTGCCAGCAGCTCATCGGACCGACCCCACACCGGGGAGCTGTTTTTT.

This sequence joins TRBV3-1 and TRBJ2-5, with D perhaps assigned TRBD1 or TRBD2 (5 bases each). V was pared by 1 base and J by 2 bases, with 11 bases between. Looked up from germline, CDR1 is LGHDT and CDR2 is YNNKEL (reference sequence). CDR3 length: 15 residues. The CDR3 bases are TGTGCCAGCAGCCAAGTCGTGGGGGTACAAGAGACCCAGTACTTC. Protein product: CASSQVVGVQETQYF.

This clonotype has just a few counts. The rearrangement uses TRBV5-1 and TRBJ1-1; TRBD1 aligns across 7 bases. This CDR3 is built from 13 residues. Per the germline V gene, CDR1 is SGHRS and CDR2 is YFSETQ. V lost 4 bases, J lost 3 bases, and 3 bases stayed unmatched. The CDR3 sequence is CASSEGAYTEAFF. CDR3 in DNA: TGCGCCAGCAGCGAGGGGGCGTACACTGAAGCTTTCTTT.

The rearrangement links TRBV28 to TRBJ2-1; D gene ambiguous. This CDR3 region has 13 residues. V gave up 3 bases and J gave up 7 bases, with 10 bases separating them. Germline values: CDR1 MDHEN, CDR2 SYDVKM. DNA of the CDR3: TGTGCCAGCAGTTTTCGGTGGCAAAATGAGCAGTTCTTC. Translating gives CASSFRWQNEQFF. The variable domain in full, with the rest retrieved from reference TRBV28 and TRBJ2-1, is DVKVTQSSRYLVKRTGEKVFLECVQDMDHENMFWYRQDPGLGLRLIYFSYDVKMKEKGDIPEGYSVSREKKERFSLILESASTNQTSMYLCASSFRWQNEQFFGPGTRLTVL.